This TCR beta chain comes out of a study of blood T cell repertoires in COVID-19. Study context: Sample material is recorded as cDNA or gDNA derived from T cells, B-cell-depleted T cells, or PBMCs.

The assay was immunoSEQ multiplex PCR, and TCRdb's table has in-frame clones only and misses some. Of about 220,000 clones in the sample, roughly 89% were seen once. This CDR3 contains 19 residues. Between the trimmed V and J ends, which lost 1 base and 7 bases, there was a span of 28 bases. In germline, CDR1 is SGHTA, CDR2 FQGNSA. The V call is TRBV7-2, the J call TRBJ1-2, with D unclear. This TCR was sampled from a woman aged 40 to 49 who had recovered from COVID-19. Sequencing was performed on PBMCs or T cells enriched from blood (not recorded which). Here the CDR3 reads CASSLVAGRPVRAKSGYTF. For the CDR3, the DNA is TGTGCCAGCAGCTTAGTCGCGGGCAGGCCCGTTCGGGCAAAGTCTGGCTACACCTTC.